The sequence of this T cell receptor beta chain was determined in a study of blood T cell repertoires in COVID-19 (dated by TCRdb to 2018 to 2020). For the wider study: The collaborator samples originated in the United States, Italy and Spain and spanned the acute and convalescent phases of COVID-19. Where HLA class I and class II types were available, the types were taken from metadata supplied by the sample provider, not from assay-based typing. Samples were obtained from the ongoing ImmuneRACE study (first 160 participants) and from about 1,300 subjects provided by 6 global collaborators. The repertoires were released in a freely available public database meant as a resource for research on the immune response to SARS-CoV-2. Subjects who had been exposed to COVID-19, were actively infected with it, or had recovered from it provided the deeply sampled blood TCRbeta repertoires that made up the dataset. The prospective study material was composed of cDNA or gDNA derived from T cells, B-cell-depleted T cells, or PBMCs. The sample metadata nearly always contained a de-identified subject ID, COVID-19 status, age in years and sex. Beyond this particular receptor, the publication reports: How much clinical and demographic metadata was included differed by source and by participant, and the metadata was provided uncurated.

The immunoSEQ Assay, a bias-controlled multiplex PCR, was used to amplify TCRbeta CDR3 regions from genomic DNA. Regarding the original processing steps: Nucleated cell counts per sample were estimated from amplification of reference gene primers within the assay. Sequence reads were collapsed and filtered to measure the absolute abundance of every unique TCRbeta CDR3 rearrangement. For each sample, productive Simpson clonality was calculated as the square root of Simpson's diversity index over productive rearrangements. What TCRdb holds here is the immuneACCESS table cut down to in-frame rearrangements. Part of the clones is not present; checked against another copy, under half of the missing clones reflect an unresolved V gene, and the others are unexplained. V and J calls and clone size are copied from that table; D and trimming were computed from the DNA. In all, the sample holds about 50,000 clones, and about 89% of those were seen once. Roughly 2.2% of the sample is held by the ten biggest clonotypes.

The collaborating institutions used their own protocols to collect whole blood in K2EDTA tubes. Collaborator samples were shipped for TCRbeta analysis as frozen whole blood, isolated PBMCs, or DNA extracted from either sample type. Comments on this clone: Its antigen target is currently unknown. The input lacks base qualities; no much larger clone sits a single base away.

Sample: peripheral blood. The sequence came from a human donor in a cohort sampled during active COVID-19.

The nucleotides read TGTGCCAGCAGCGCGCGACTAGCGGGAGTAACAGATACGCAGTATTTT. It codes for CASSARLAGVTDTQYF. Here the chain combines TRBV9 and TRBJ2-3; TRBD2 agrees with 12 junctional bases. Taken from the germline V gene, the CDR1 and CDR2 loops are SGDLS and YYNGEE. Including cysteine and phenylalanine, the CDR3 has 16 amino acids. Only the CDR3 part of the read is kept: 48 bases, read in frame from the first base. After removal of 3 bases from V and 3 bases from J, the junction retains 5 bases not matched to a gene.